Described below is a single T cell receptor (beta chain) sequence and its context. Antigen unknown. This record belongs to a study of vaccination effects on CD4 cells after COVID-19. Germline values: CDR1 KGHDR, CDR2 SFDVKD. Trimming shortened V by 9 bases and J by 5 bases, and 14 bases separated the two germline ends. CDR3 length equals 13 residues. Viral peptide pool expansion of antigen-specific CD4+ T cells preceded sequencing in the ViraFEST assay. Investigators separated out CD4+ T cells once approximately 11 days of culture had passed. The vaccine given was either BNT162b2 or mRNA-1273, in two doses. The protocol was immunoSEQ multiplex PCR, while the TCRdb copy is restricted to in-frame clones and leaves out a portion. The sample shows some 34,000 clones, roughly four fifths of them seen only once.

This sequence originates from a human donor who received a COVID-19 vaccine. Some clones in this sample may be carry-over from other donors' samples. This rearrangement joins TRBV24-1 to TRBJ2-3, with D perhaps TRBD1 or TRBD2 (6 bases each). The material sequenced was CD4+ T cells from PBMCs cultured with HCoV-NL63 spike peptides, taken after COVID-19 vaccination. CDR3 DNA: TGTGCCACCGCGGAGGGGGTTGGAGATACGCAGTATTTT. Its protein product is CATAEGVGDTQYF.